These 30 T cell receptor beta chains originate from one sample sequenced in a study of blood T cell repertoires in COVID-19. Here immunoSEQ multiplex PCR was the method, and the copy in TCRdb shows in-frame clones only, minus some. The sample contains some 150,000 clones, around 87% of which appear only once. Sequencing input: peripheral blood. These receptors were collected from a man aged 45 to 65 who had recovered from COVID-19.

The gene calls are TRBV5-1 and TRBJ1-2; 8 nucleotides match TRBD1. The CDR3 spans 16 residues. The germline V gene encodes CDR1 SGHRS and CDR2 YFSETQ. The V gene end was trimmed by 0 bases and the J gene end by 8 bases; junction bases not matched to a gene: 12. The CDR3 DNA is TGCGCCAGCAGCTTGGGGTCGCAGGGGGCGATTTCCGGCTACACCTTC. Translating gives CASSLGSQGAISGYTF.

The CDR3 DNA is TGTGCCAGCAGCCAGGGCACAGGGGGCCTTATGGGCAATCAGCCCCAGCATTTT. It codes for CASSQGTGGLMGNQPQHF. The chain links TRBV21-1 to TRBJ1-5; the D segment call TRBD1 is taken from the table without a DNA check. TRBV21-1 is marked as a pseudogene. This CDR3 has 18 residues.

The V call is TRBV5-8, the J call TRBJ2-3; TRBD1 might be the D (6 bases). The CDR3 is 15 amino acids. From germline, CDR1 is SGHTS and CDR2 YDEGEE. The V and J ends lost 3 bases and 1 base respectively, with 12 bases between them. CDR3 sequence reads: CASSSPGHGTDTQYF. CDR3 DNA: TGTGCCAGCAGCTCACCGGGACACGGCACAGATACGCAGTATTTT.

The chain joins TRBV18 to TRBJ1-2, with D possibly matching TRBD1 (5 bases). Germline CDR1 and CDR2: KGHSH and LQKENI. Trimming took 4 bases from V and 3 from J, leaving 9 bases between them. CDR3 length: 13 amino acids. CDR3: CASSLVGDYGYTF. CDR3 nucleotide sequence: TGTGCCAGCTCACTGGTAGGGGACTATGGCTACACCTTC.

V and J are TRBV19 and TRBJ2-5, with TRBD1 as a possible D gene (6 bases). In germline, CDR1 is LNHDA, CDR2 SQIVND (reference sequence). The CDR3 runs to 17 residues. V was shortened by 3 bases and J by 2 bases, with 19 bases between the two germline ends. The CDR3 protein is CASSIPARQDLQETQYF. The CDR3 DNA sequence: TGTGCCAGTAGTATCCCAGCCCGACAGGACCTACAAGAGACCCAGTACTTC.

This rearrangement joins TRBV14 to TRBJ2-2; TRBD1 aligns across 7 bases. V was clipped by 2 bases and J by 4 bases; unmatched bases: 1. CDR1 and CDR2 (germline): SGHDN, FVKESK. This CDR3 has 14 residues. The CDR3 DNA is TGTGCCAGCAGCCAAAACAGGGGCACCGGGGAGCTGTTTTTT. Translation: CASSQNRGTGELFF.

The chain recombines TRBV12-3 or TRBV12-4 with TRBJ2-7; no definite D call. The CDR3 is 13 residues long. Trimming stripped 3 bases from V and 0 bases from J, with 6 bases between. This chain's CDR3 is CASSFQASYEQYF. CDR3 nucleotide sequence: TGTGCCAGCAGTTTCCAGGCCTCCTACGAGCAGTACTTC.

This chain links TRBV4-3 with TRBJ2-3; a possible D gene is TRBD2 (6 bases). V was cut by 3 bases and J by 6 bases, with 10 bases left in between. Per the germline V gene, CDR1 is LGHNA and CDR2 is YSLEER. The CDR3 is 13 residues long. The CDR3 here is CASSQATSDTQYF. In DNA form, the CDR3 reads TGCGCCAGCAGCCAGGCGACTAGTGATACGCAGTATTTT.

This rearrangement joins TRBV11-3 to TRBJ1-1; 8 nucleotides agree with TRBD1. V lost 3 bases, J lost 1 base, and 4 bases stayed unmatched. CDR3 length equals 15 residues. The V gene's germline CDR1 is SGHNT and CDR2 YENEEA. The CDR3 spells CASSLTGAQNTEAFF. CDR3 bases: TGTGCCAGCAGCTTGACAGGGGCCCAGAACACTGAAGCTTTCTTT.

The V call is TRBV7-3, the J call TRBJ2-6; 9 nucleotides agree with TRBD2. V shed 2 bases and J 0 bases; nucleotides not matched to a gene: 11. The germline CDR1 and CDR2 sequences are SGHTA and FQGTGA. CDR3 length: 20 amino acids. Here the CDR3 reads CASSLYGWASGDSGANVLTF. CDR3 coding DNA: TGTGCCAGCAGCTTATATGGTTGGGCTAGCGGGGACTCTGGGGCCAACGTCCTGACTTTC.

The chain couples TRBV3-1 (or the pseudogene TRBV3-2) to TRBJ2-6, with TRBD1 as a possible D gene (5 bases). The germline V gene encodes CDR1 LGHDT and CDR2 YNNKEL (reference sequence). Trimming took 0 bases from V and 0 from J, leaving 15 bases between them. The CDR3 consists of 19 residues. The CDR3 spells CASSQDSVQVHSGANVLTF. The CDR3 nucleotides are TGTGCCAGCAGCCAAGATTCCGTACAGGTCCACTCTGGGGCCAACGTCCTGACTTTC.

This clone was seen just once. The chain carries TRBV27 and TRBJ1-5; 9 bases align to TRBD1. The CDR3 totals 16 residues. The germline gives CDR1 MNHEY, CDR2 SMNVEV (reference sequence). Unmatched junction bases numbered 6, after V lost 4 bases and J lost 2 bases. The CDR3 is CASSSTGGFGNQPQHF. DNA for the CDR3: TGTGCCAGCAGTTCGACAGGGGGGTTCGGCAATCAGCCCCAGCATTTT.

This clone has just one count. This chain uses TRBV27 with TRBJ1-2; 7 nucleotides line up with TRBD1. The CDR3 extends over 14 amino acids. In germline, CDR1 is MNHEY, CDR2 SMNVEV (reference sequence). The V gene end was trimmed by 2 bases and the J gene end by 4 bases; junction bases not matched to a gene: 4. The CDR3 region is CASSLIRDSYGYTF. The CDR3 DNA reads as TGTGCCAGCAGTTTAATCCGGGACAGCTATGGCTACACCTTC.

The genes are TRBV6-2 or TRBV6-3 and TRBJ1-1; possible D gene TRBD1, 6 bases. Germline CDR1 MNHEY, CDR2 SVGEGT. V lost 2 bases to trimming and J lost 7 bases, with 11 bases between them. The CDR3 consists of 13 residues. DNA of the CDR3: TGTGCCAGCAGTTACGCCGGACAGTTTGAAGCTTTCTTT. This encodes CASSYAGQFEAFF.

The chain employs TRBV9 and TRBJ2-7, with 13 nucleotides matching TRBD2. The CDR3 extends over 19 amino acids. Germline CDR1 and CDR2: SGDLS and YYNGEE. The V segment lost 3 bases and the J segment 0 bases; nucleotides outside the gene matches: 12. The CDR3 region has the DNA TGTGCCAGCAGCGCCCGGGACAGCGGGACTAGCGGGAACTCCTACGAGCAGTACTTC. It codes for CASSARDSGTSGNSYEQYF. The complete variable domain, with remaining parts taken from reference TRBV9 and TRBJ2-7, reads DSGVTQTPKHLITATGQRVTLRCSPRSGDLSVYWYQQSLDQGLQFLIQYYNGEERAKGNILERFSAQQFPDLHSELNLSSLELGDSALYFCASSARDSGTSGNSYEQYFGPGTRLTVT.

This clone was counted a few times. The chain joins TRBV2 to TRBJ1-4; no definite D call. V dropped 4 bases and J dropped 7 bases, with 10 bases sitting between them. The CDR3 covers 13 residues. Looked up from germline, CDR1 is SNHLY and CDR2 is FYNNEI. CDR3 region: CASSAQPGEKLFF. CDR3 nucleotides: TGTGCCAGCAGTGCCCAACCGGGTGAAAAACTGTTTTTT. The variable domain in full, completed from reference TRBV2 and TRBJ1-4, reads EPEVTQTPSHQVTQMGQEVILRCVPISNHLYFYWYRQILGQKVEFLVSFYNNEISEKSEIFDDQFSVERPDGSNFTLKIRSTKLEDSAMYFCASSAQPGEKLFFGSGTQLSVL.

The chain carries TRBV4-1 and TRBJ1-5, with D perhaps matching TRBD1 (6 bases). CDR1 and CDR2 (germline): MGHRA, YSYEKL. V lost 3 bases and J lost 5, with 11 bases in between. The CDR3 has 14 amino acids. Here the CDR3 DNA reads TGCGCCAGCAGCCACCGGGACACGGATCAGCCCCAGCATTTT. It specifies CASSHRDTDQPQHF.

This chain connects TRBV9 to TRBJ2-7; unclear D gene. V was shortened by 0 bases and J by 5 bases, with 6 bases between the two germline ends. Looked up from germline, CDR1 is SGDLS and CDR2 is YYNGEE. This CDR3 region has 12 residues. This CDR3 is CASSVESDEQYF. The CDR3 nucleotides are TGTGCCAGCAGCGTAGAAAGCGACGAGCAGTACTTC.

The gene calls are TRBV5-6 and TRBJ1-6, with D possibly matching TRBD1 (5 bases). The CDR3 runs to 13 residues. V dropped 4 bases and J dropped 12 bases, with 14 bases sitting between them. The germline gives CDR1 SGHDT, CDR2 YYEEEE. CDR3 amino acids: CASSPDSLGPLHF. The CDR3 bases are TGTGCCAGCAGCCCAGACAGTTTGGGACCCCTCCACTTT.

This clone was found once. This chain joins TRBV7-2 and TRBJ2-3; 10 positions agree with TRBD1. The length of the CDR3 is 15 residues. The V and J ends lost 4 bases and 6 bases, in that order; junction bases with no gene match: 7. In germline, CDR1 is SGHTA, CDR2 FQGNSA. The CDR3 is CASSSRQGARDTQYF. The DNA for the CDR3 is TGTGCCAGCAGCTCTCGACAGGGGGCCCGGGATACGCAGTATTTT.

This clone occurred a few times. Compared with germline, one end of the junction differs, possibly owing to a read error. The chain employs TRBV20-1 and TRBJ1-2, with 9 bases matching TRBD1. The CDR3 consists of 10 residues. CDR1 and CDR2 (germline): DFQATT, SNEGSKA (reference sequence). The CDR3 is CSARGTGTGF. The CDR3 nucleotides are TGCAGTGCTAGGGGGACAGGGACTGGCTTC.

This chain uses TRBV6-5 with TRBJ2-2; the match to TRBD1 covers 7 bases. Germline CDR1 and CDR2: MNHEY and SVGAGI. CDR3 size: 15 residues. With 2 bases clipped from V and 3 bases from J, the junction kept 3 bases outside the gene matches. The CDR3 region has the DNA TGTGCCAGCAGTTACGCAACAGGGGACACCGGGGAGCTGTTTTTT. Its protein product is CASSYATGDTGELFF.

V gene TRBV2 combines with J gene TRBJ2-1; a weak D match, TRBD2 (5 bases). The CDR3 totals 14 residues. Germline V lookup: CDR1 SNHLY, CDR2 FYNNEI. The ends were cut back, 1 base at V and 9 bases at J, with 13 bases in the middle. CDR3 sequence reads: CASSEEAGWGEQFF. The CDR3 nucleotides read TGTGCCAGCAGTGAAGAGGCGGGTTGGGGTGAGCAGTTCTTC. The full variable domain, rest sourced from reference TRBV2 and TRBJ2-1, is EPEVTQTPSHQVTQMGQEVILRCVPISNHLYFYWYRQILGQKVEFLVSFYNNEISEKSEIFDDQFSVERPDGSNFTLKIRSTKLEDSAMYFCASSEEAGWGEQFFGPGTRLTVL.

This chain connects TRBV6-6 to TRBJ1-1; D perhaps matches TRBD1 (5 bases). Germline CDR1 is MNHNY and CDR2 is SVGAGI (reference sequence). Trimming cost V 8 bases and J 0 bases, with 13 bases left between them. This CDR3 is 14 amino acids long. DNA for the CDR3: TGTGCCAGCCAGGGTAGGTTGATGAACACTGAAGCTTTCTTT. Translating it yields CASQGRLMNTEAFF.

This clone has just one count. The CDR3 region is CASSLVNSYSGNTIYF. The DNA for the CDR3 is TGTGCCAGCAGCTTAGTCAACTCATACTCTGGAAACACCATATATTTT. This chain joins TRBV11-3 and TRBJ1-3; D uncertain. V was trimmed by 1 base and J by 0 bases, leaving 10 bases between them. This CDR3 has 16 residues. Looked up from germline, CDR1 is SGHNT and CDR2 is YENEEA.

For the CDR3, the DNA is TGTGCCAGCAGAAGACAGGAGAACACTGAAGCTTTCTTT. Its protein is CASRRQENTEAFF. This rearrangement joins TRBV12-3 or TRBV12-4 to TRBJ1-1, with D maybe TRBD1 (6 bases). This CDR3 has 13 residues. Between the trimmed V and J ends, which lost 6 bases and 1 base, there was a span of 9 bases.

This rearrangement joins TRBV10-2 to TRBJ1-5; 7 nucleotides line up with TRBD1. V shed 3 bases, J shed 2 bases, and the junction held 10 bases outside the gene matches. Germline V gene lookup returns CDR1 WSHSY and CDR2 SAAADI. The CDR3 covers 17 residues. The CDR3 here is CASSDGIRQGGNQPQHF. CDR3 nucleotide sequence: TGCGCCAGCAGTGACGGGATCCGACAGGGAGGCAATCAGCCCCAGCATTTT.

This chain connects TRBV15 to TRBJ2-5; possibly TRBD1 for D (6 bases). This CDR3 has 14 residues. Germline CDR1 LNHNV, CDR2 YYDKDF (reference sequence). Trimming stripped 0 bases from V and 7 bases from J, with 12 bases between. Written as DNA, the CDR3 is TGTGCCACCAGCAGAGACAGCCCCAGGGGGACCCAGTACTTC. Its protein is CATSRDSPRGTQYF. The full variable domain, completed using reference TRBV15 and TRBJ2-5, is DAMVIQNPRYQVTQFGKPVTLSCSQTLNHNVMYWYQQKSSQAPKLLFHYYDKDFNNEADTPDNFQSRRPNTSFCFLDIRSPGLGDTAMYLCATSRDSPRGTQYFGPGTRLLVL.

The chain links TRBV11-2 to TRBJ2-5, with TRBD2 matching 8 bases. Germline V gene lookup returns CDR1 SGHAT and CDR2 FQNNGV. This CDR3 region has 15 residues. Unmatched junction bases numbered 6, after V lost 1 base and J lost 5 bases. DNA of the CDR3: TGTGCCAGCAGCTTAGGTCCGGGCGGGGGGGAGACCCAGTACTTC. Its translation: CASSLGPGGGETQYF.

The rearrangement joins TRBV11-1 to TRBJ1-1; D remains unclear. This CDR3 is built from 15 residues. Looked up from germline, CDR1 is SGHAT and CDR2 is FQDESV (reference sequence). Trimming removed 5 bases at V and 6 bases at J, with 19 bases between. The CDR3 DNA reads TGTGCCAGCAGCGAAGAAGGACGGGTCGGGGCTGAAGCTTTCTTT. Its translation: CASSEEGRVGAEAFF.